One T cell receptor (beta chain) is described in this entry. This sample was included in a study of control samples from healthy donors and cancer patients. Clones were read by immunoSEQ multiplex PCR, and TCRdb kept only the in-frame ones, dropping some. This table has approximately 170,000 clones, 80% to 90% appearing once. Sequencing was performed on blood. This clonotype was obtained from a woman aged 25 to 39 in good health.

This CDR3 is CASSLRGSNNEQFF. The CDR3 region has the DNA TGTGCCAGCAGTTTACGGGGGAGTAACAATGAGCAGTTCTTC. J is TRBJ2-1 and V is TRBV27; tentative D call: TRBD2 (6 bases). This CDR3 spans 14 amino acids. Trimming shortened V by 2 bases and J by 5 bases, and 10 bases separated the two germline ends. Germline CDR1 reads MNHEY; CDR2 reads SMNVEV (reference sequence).